The following is a T cell receptor (beta chain) sequence with its context. This entry belongs to a study of PD-1 blockade in mismatch repair-deficient tumors. Assay used: immunoSEQ multiplex PCR; TCRdb lists only in-frame clones, some missing. Altogether tens of thousands of clones are present, 79% being singletons, with the ten largest covering 22%. This specimen was peripheral blood, taken 4 weeks after starting pembrolizumab. This TCR was sampled from an adult with mismatch repair-deficient cancer.

In DNA, the CDR3 is TGCGCCAGCAGCTTGGTCTACAGGGGGCAGACTGAAGCTTTCTTT. Its protein product is CASSLVYRGQTEAFF. The V gene is TRBV5-1, the J gene TRBJ1-1; 9 bases match TRBD1. Germline lookup yields CDR1 SGHRS and CDR2 YFSETQ. CDR3 length: 15 amino acids. J lost 5 bases, V lost 0 bases, and 5 bases had no gene match.